The next 3 T cell receptor beta chains were all read from a single sample in a study of blood T cell repertoires in COVID-19. The protocol was immunoSEQ multiplex PCR, while the TCRdb copy is restricted to in-frame clones and leaves out a portion. The sample has about 68,000 clones, more than 60% seen once. The sample consisted of peripheral blood. Receptors were obtained from a human donor in a cohort sampled during active COVID-19.

V and J are TRBV30 and TRBJ1-4, with 12 bases fitting TRBD1. The CDR3 loop spans 16 amino acids. Germline V gives CDR1 GTSNPN, CDR2 SVGIG (reference sequence). The J segment lost 6 bases and the V segment lost 1 base, leaving 6 bases of the junction unmatched. CDR3 DNA: TGTGCCTGGAGTGGGGCCGGGACAGGGGGCGATGAAAAACTGTTTTTT. This encodes CAWSGAGTGGDEKLFF. Together with reference TRBV30 and TRBJ1-4, the CDR3 gives the full variable domain: SQTIHQWPATLVQPVGSPLSLECTVEGTSNPNLYWYRQAAGRGLQLLFYSVGIGQISSEVPQNLSASRPQDRQFILSSKKLLLSDSGFYLCAWSGAGTGGDEKLFFGSGTQLSVL.

CDR3 in amino acids: CASRDSYNEQFF. DNA of the CDR3: TGTGCCAGCAGAGACAGCTACAATGAGCAGTTCTTC. This chain joins TRBV6-6 and TRBJ2-1; perhaps TRBD1 as D (5 bases). Germline V gene sequence: CDR1 MNHNY, CDR2 SVGAGI (reference sequence). The CDR3 spans 12 residues. With 6 bases removed from V and 3 bases from J, the gap between germline ends came to 6 bases.

The chain employs TRBV12-2 and TRBJ1-5; the tabulated D call, TRBD1, remains unverified against the DNA. TRBV12-2 is labeled a pseudogene. This CDR3 spans 19 amino acids. The CDR3 DNA is TGTGCAAGTCGCCGGAAGGAACACAGGGCCTACTTTAGCAATCAGCCCCAGCATTTT. Encoded protein: CASRRKEHRAYFSNQPQHF.